This paragraph reports one TCR beta chain. Its antigen is unknown. TCRdb processed the 5' RACE reads again and assigns one entry to each CDR3 protein, with no DNA. The sample totals about 21,000 distinct CDR3 sequences. These data come from a study of T cells expressing NK-cell markers. This CDR3 has 16 amino acids. In germline, CDR1 is SGHKS, CDR2 YYEKEE (reference sequence). Study observations and caveats: CD8+ T cells in roughly six donors included dominant NKG2C+ clonotypes at 1.0-7.0%.

The chain has TRBV5-5 and TRBJ2-5; the TCRdb call, TRBD1, lacks DNA for checking. This TCR came from a man between 18 and 69 years old in good health. The sample taken for sequencing was blood T cells: a sorted CD56 or NKG2C T cell subset, CD4+ or CD8+ T cells, or bulk PBMC T cells (not recorded which). The CDR3 sequence is CASSLSRTQYQETQYF. Combining the CDR3 with reference TRBV5-5 and TRBJ2-5 gives the whole variable domain DAGVTQSPTHLIKTRGQQVTLRCSPISGHKSVSWYQQVLGQGPQFIFQYYEKEERGRGNFPDRFSARQFPNYSSELNVNALLLGDSALYLCASSLSRTQYQETQYFGPGTRLLVL.